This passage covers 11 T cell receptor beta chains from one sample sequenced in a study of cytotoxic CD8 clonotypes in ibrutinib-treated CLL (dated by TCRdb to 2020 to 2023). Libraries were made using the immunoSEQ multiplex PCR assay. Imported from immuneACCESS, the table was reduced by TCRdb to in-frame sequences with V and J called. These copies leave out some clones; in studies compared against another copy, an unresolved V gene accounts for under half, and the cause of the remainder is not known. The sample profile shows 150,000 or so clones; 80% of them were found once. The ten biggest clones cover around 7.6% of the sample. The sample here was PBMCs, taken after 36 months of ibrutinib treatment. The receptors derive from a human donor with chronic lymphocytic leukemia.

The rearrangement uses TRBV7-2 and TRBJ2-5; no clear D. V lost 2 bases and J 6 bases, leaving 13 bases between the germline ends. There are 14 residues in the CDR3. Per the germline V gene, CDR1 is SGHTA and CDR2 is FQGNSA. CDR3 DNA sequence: TGTGCCAGCAGCTTATTTAGGGAAGTGAAGACCCAGTACTTC. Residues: CASSLFREVKTQYF.

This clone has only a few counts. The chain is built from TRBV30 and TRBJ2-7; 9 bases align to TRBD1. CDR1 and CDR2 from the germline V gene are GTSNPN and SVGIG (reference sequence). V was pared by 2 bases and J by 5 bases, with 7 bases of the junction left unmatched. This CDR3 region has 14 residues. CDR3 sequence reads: CAWSTIGTGNEQYF. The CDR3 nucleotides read TGTGCCTGGAGTACAATTGGGACAGGGAACGAGCAGTACTTC.

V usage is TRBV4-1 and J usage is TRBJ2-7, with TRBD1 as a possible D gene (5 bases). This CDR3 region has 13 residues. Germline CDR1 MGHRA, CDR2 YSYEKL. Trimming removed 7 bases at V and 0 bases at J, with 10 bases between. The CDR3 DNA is TGCGCCAGCAAGGGGCAGCTCTCCTACGAGCAGTACTTC. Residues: CASKGQLSYEQYF.

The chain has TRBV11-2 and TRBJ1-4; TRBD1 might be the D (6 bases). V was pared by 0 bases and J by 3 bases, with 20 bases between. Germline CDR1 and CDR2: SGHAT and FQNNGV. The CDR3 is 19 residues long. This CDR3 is CASSLDTRQAGVANEKLFF. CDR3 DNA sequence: TGTGCCAGCAGCTTAGATACCCGACAGGCGGGCGTGGCTAATGAAAAACTGTTTTTT.

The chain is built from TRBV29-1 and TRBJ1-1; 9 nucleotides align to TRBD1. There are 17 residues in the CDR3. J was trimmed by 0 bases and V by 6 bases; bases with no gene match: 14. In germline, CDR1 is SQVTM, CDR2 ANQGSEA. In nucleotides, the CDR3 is TGCAGCGTCTCCCGGAGAAGACAGGGGGGTCTGAACACTGAAGCTTTCTTT. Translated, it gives CSVSRRRQGGLNTEAFF. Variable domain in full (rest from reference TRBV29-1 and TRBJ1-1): SAVISQKPSRDICQRGTSLTIQCQVDSQVTMMFWYRQQPGQSLTLIATANQGSEATYESGFVIDKFPISRPNLTFSTLTVSNMSPEDSSIYLCSVSRRRQGGLNTEAFFGQGTRLTVV.

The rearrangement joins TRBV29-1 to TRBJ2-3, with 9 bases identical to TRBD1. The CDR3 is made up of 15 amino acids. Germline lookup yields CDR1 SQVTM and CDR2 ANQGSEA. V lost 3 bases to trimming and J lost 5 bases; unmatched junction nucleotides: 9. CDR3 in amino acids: CSVDAAQGAGDTQYF. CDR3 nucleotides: TGCAGCGTTGATGCGGCACAGGGGGCAGGAGATACGCAGTATTTT.

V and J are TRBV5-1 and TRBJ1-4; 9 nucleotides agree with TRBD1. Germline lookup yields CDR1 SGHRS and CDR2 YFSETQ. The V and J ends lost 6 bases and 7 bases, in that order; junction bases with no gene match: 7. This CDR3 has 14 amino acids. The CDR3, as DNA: TGCGCCAGCATGACCGGGACAGGGCGTGAAAAACTGTTTTTT. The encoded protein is CASMTGTGREKLFF.

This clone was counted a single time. In DNA form, the CDR3 reads TGTGCCAGCAGCTTTACGGCTAGCGGGGAGCAGTTCTTC. Translated: CASSFTASGEQFF. This chain joins TRBV7-3 and TRBJ2-1; 8 bases are a match to TRBD2. Per germline, CDR1 SGHTA and CDR2 FQGTGA. After removal of 3 bases from V and 10 bases from J, the junction contained 5 bases not matched to a gene. The CDR3 loop spans 13 amino acids.

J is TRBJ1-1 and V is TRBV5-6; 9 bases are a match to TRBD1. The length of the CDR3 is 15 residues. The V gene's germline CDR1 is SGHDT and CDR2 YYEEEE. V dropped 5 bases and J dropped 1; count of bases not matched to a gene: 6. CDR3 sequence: CASRPGQGWNTEAFF. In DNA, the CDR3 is TGTGCCAGCAGACCGGGACAGGGCTGGAACACTGAAGCTTTCTTT.

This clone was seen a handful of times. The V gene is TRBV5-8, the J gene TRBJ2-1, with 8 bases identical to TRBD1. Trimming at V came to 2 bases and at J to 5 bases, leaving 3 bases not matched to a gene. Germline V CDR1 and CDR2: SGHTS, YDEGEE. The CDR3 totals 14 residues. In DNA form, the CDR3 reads TGTGCCAGCAGCTTTGACAGGGGAAACAATGAGCAGTTCTTC. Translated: CASSFDRGNNEQFF.

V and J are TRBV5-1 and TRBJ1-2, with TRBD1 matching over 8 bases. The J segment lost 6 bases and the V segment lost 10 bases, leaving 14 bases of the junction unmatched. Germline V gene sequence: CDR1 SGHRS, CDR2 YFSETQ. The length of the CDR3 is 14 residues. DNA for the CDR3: TGCGCCTCCTGGGCAGGGGGCAGTCTTAATGGCTACACCTTC. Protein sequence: CASWAGGSLNGYTF. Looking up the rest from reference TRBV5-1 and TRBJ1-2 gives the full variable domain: KAGVTQTPRYLIKTRGQQVTLSCSPISGHRSVSWYQQTPGQGLQFLFEYFSETQRNKGNFPGRFSGRQFSNSRSEMNVSTLELGDSALYLCASWAGGSLNGYTFGSGTRLTVV.